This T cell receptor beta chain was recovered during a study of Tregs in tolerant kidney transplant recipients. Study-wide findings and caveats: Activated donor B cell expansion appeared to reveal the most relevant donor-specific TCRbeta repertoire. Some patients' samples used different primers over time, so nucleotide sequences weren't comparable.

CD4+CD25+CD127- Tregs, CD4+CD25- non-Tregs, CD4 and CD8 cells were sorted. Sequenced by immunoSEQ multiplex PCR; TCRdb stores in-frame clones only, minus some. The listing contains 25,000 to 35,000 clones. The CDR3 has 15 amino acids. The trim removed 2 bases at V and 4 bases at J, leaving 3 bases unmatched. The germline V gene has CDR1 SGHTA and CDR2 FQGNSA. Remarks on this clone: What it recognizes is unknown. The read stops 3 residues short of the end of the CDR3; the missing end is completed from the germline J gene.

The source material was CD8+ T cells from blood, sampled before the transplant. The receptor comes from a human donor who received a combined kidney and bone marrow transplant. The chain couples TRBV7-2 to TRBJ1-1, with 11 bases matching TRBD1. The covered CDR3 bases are TGTGCCAGCAGCTTATGGGACAGGGGGGGCACTGAA. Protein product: CASSLWDRGGTE. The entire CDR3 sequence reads CASSLWDRGGTEAFF.